This T cell receptor (beta chain) comes out of a study of shared clonotypes between healthy human individuals. This clone was seen only a few times. This table comes from immunoSEQ multiplex PCR, and its TCRdb copy is limited to in-frame clones, with some not included. The sample comprises roughly 1,100,000 clones, roughly 80% of which are singletons, and less than 1.5% rests with the top ten. Trimming took off 3 bases at V and 5 bases at J, with 16 bases between the two ends. The CDR3 runs 15 residues. Germline V CDR1 and CDR2: LNHDA, SQIVND (reference sequence). The gene calls are TRBV19 and TRBJ2-5; D is unresolved. The sequenced sample consisted of memory CD4+ T cells sorted from blood. The subset was: CD45RA-negative fraction. The clonotype originates from a man between 18 and 35 years old in good health. The DNA of the CDR3 is TGTGCCAGTAGTATCAGACCGGCGCCATGGGAGACCCAGTACTTC. Encoded protein: CASSIRPAPWETQYF.